This T cell receptor beta chain originates from a study of Ad26.COV2.S vaccination and SARS-CoV-2 variants. The overall study: Ad26.COV2.S arm of COV1001 included the donor.

Turning to this clone: Its antigen is not known.

V lost 3 bases and J lost 3, with 14 bases in between. This CDR3 contains 15 residues. The V gene's germline CDR1 is SEHNR and CDR2 FQNEAQ (reference sequence). As to treatment: about 20 received Ad26.COV2.S at low or high dose, single or two shots; about 5 received placebo; per-sample allocation not given. Sample collection was performed on day 63 after the first vaccine or placebo injection. Whole-study findings and limits: Analyses that measured TCR breadth and depth may have underestimated total T cell responses.

Profiling relied on immunoSEQ multiplex PCR, and the TCRdb table lists in-frame clones only, not all of them. The sample includes 450,000 to 550,000 clones, roughly nine tenths of them seen just once. The chain combines TRBV7-9 with TRBJ1-2, with a weak D call TRBD1 (5 bases). This clonotype was sampled from a person aged 18-65 years who received the Ad26.COV2.S COVID-19 vaccine or a placebo. Sample: peripheral blood, taken in a trial of Ad26.COV2.S vaccine versus placebo. The CDR3 coding sequence is TGTGCCAGCAGCTTGTTGCTGGGGGACGACTATGGCTACACCTTC. Translation: CASSLLLGDDYGYTF.